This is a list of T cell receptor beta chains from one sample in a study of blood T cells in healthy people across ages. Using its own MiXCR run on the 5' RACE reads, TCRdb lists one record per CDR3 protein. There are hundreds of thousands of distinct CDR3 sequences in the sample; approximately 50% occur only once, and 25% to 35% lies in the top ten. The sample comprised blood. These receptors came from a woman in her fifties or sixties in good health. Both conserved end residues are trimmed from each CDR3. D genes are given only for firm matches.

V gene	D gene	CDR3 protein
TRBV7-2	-	ASSPMGGDTDTQY
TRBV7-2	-	ASSFRRTNYGYT
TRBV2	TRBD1	ASYNRQGPNSPLH
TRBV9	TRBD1	ASSEATGSYNEQF
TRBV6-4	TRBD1	ASNNIQGTEQF
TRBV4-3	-	ASSQEQSHTQY
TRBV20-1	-	SASGANTGELF
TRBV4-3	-	ASSQDHRAIGEQF
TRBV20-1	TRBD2	SLTSGGLNNEQF
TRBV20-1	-	SAGQGTTQY
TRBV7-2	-	ASSPGHFTDTQY
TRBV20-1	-	SAALVVEQY
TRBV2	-	ASKAGTDTQY
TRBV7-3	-	ASSLVGLFQNSYNEQF
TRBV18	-	ASSPAGVGTEAF
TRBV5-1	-	ASSLDTRGLEKLF
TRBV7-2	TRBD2	ASSLQLAGRRY
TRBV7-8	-	ASSLLDQPQH
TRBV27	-	ASSLTPQGREQY
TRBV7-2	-	ASSLMRQTANYGYT
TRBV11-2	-	ASSSLVGGNEQF
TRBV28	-	ASTQRGGPYNSPLH
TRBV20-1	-	SARDGGQETQY
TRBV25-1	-	ASSESAAYNYGYT
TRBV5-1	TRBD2	ASSPFGSGRAETDTQY
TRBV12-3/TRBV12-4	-	ASSLTPRGGTEAF
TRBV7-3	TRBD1	ASGQGALQPQH
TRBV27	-	ASSSTGGGSYEQY
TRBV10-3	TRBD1	AIRPVTGGYNEQY
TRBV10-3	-	AISESKGYEQY
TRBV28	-	ASRRRRAGITEAF
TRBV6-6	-	ASRTGGGDGNQPQH
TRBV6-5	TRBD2	ASSYIVSGKNNEQY
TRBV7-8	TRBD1	ASSFDRGGTGELF
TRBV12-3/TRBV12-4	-	ASSLRETEAF
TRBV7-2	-	ASSIAGGFDSPLH
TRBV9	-	ASSGQLVGGIQY
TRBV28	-	ASSLDSFNYGYT
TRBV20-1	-	SARDGLAYGYT
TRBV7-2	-	ASSLGTRGHGYT
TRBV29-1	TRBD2	SVEKGLAGVSFKQF
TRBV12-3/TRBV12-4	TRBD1	ASSLGTGQGEQY
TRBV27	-	ASSGPLSLDEQY